Sequencing of this T cell receptor beta chain was carried out in a study of cytomegalovirus exposure and HLA in healthy donors. Whole-study results and caveats: A later analysis reportedly identified an Asian-associated ancestry cluster as carrying fewer N-insertions than the approximately 670-donor mean.

The PCR used 60 Vbeta and 13 Jbeta primers. Using immunoSEQ multiplex PCR, the repertoire was profiled, and TCRdb retains in-frame clones only, with some absent. The sample holds more than 85,000 clones, around four fifths seen once. As for this clone: Its antigen is not known.

The CDR3 spans 15 residues. J gave up 2 bases and V 5 bases, and 2 bases lay outside the gene matches. Germline CDR1 SGHRS, CDR2 YFSETQ. Material: PBMCs. The chain is built from TRBV5-1 and TRBJ1-4, with 11 bases fitting TRBD1. The origin of this receptor is a woman in her 50s in good health and CMV-seropositive. CDR3 DNA: TGCGCCAGCAGAGGGACAGGGGGGACTAATGAAAAACTGTTTTTT. Translated, it gives CASRGTGGTNEKLFF.